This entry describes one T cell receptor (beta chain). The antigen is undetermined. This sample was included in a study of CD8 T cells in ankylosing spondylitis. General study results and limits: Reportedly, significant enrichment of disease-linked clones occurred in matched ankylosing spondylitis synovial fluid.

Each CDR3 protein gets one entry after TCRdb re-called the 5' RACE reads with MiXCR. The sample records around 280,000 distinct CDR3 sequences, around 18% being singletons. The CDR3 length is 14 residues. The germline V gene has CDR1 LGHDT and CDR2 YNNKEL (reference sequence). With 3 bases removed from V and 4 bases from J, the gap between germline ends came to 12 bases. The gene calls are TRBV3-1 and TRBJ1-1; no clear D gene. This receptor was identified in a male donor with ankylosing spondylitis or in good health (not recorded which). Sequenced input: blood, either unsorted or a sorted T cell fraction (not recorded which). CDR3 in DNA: TGTGCCAGCAGCCACGACCTAGGGCTCACTGAAGCTTTCTTT. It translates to CASSHDLGLTEAFF.